Listed below are T cell receptor beta chains from one sample, sequenced in a study of post-analysis software for immune sequencing data. TCRdb reprocessed the PCR reads with MiXCR, giving one entry per CDR3 protein. The sample lists approximately 730,000 distinct CDR3 sequences, about half occurring once. Material: blood. The receptors shown here come from a girl between 10 and 17 years old with multiple sclerosis. CDR3s include the opening cysteine and the closing phenylalanine or tryptophan. Fields, in order: CDR3 protein, D gene, V gene, J gene. D genes are given only for firm matches.

CASSPEDSTSTDTQYF	.	TRBV9	TRBJ2-3
CASSALTAGGSEQYF	.	TRBV27	TRBJ2-5
CASSPPQQEQFF	.	TRBV27	TRBJ2-1
CASSPRSGRTYEQYF	.	TRBV3-1	.
CASSESTSPRYF	.	TRBV25-1	TRBJ2-5
CASSLGATVPYEQYF	.	TRBV12-3/TRBV12-4	TRBJ2-7
CASSQVGLAGRISYNEQFF	TRBD2	TRBV4-3	TRBJ2-1
CASSFESGRGDTQYF	TRBD2	TRBV5-1	TRBJ2-3
CASSPGGRERETQYF	TRBD2	TRBV7-3	.
CASSPLSGNPTQYF	.	TRBV11-3	TRBJ2-7
CASRPPATTYEQYF	.	TRBV6-2/TRBV6-3	TRBJ2-7